The entry that follows covers one TCR beta chain sequence. Its matching antigen is unknown. The sample originates from a study of EBV T-cell therapy then PD-1 blockade in nasopharyngeal carcinoma. V was pared by 5 bases and J by 7 bases, with 2 bases of the junction left unmatched. Germline CDR1 and CDR2: MRHNA and SNTAGT. The CDR3 loop spans 13 amino acids. The treatment denotes: AdE1-LMPpoly-expanded autologous EBV-specific T-cell therapy followed by anti-PD-1 nivolumab. TCRdb's table, derived via immunoSEQ multiplex PCR, lists solely in-frame clones and lacks some. The table records 17,000 or so clones, roughly 84% of them present only once.

The starting material was CD8+ T cells from blood, obtained at day 0 from a patient whose treatment included autologous EBV-specific T cells and nivolumab. The TCR comes from a man in his forties with nasopharyngeal carcinoma. The chain is built from TRBV6-4 and TRBJ2-1; TRBD2 matches 10 bases. The DNA for the CDR3 is TGTGCCAGCAGTACTAGCGGGGAGAATGAGCAGTTCTTC. Translating it yields CASSTSGENEQFF.